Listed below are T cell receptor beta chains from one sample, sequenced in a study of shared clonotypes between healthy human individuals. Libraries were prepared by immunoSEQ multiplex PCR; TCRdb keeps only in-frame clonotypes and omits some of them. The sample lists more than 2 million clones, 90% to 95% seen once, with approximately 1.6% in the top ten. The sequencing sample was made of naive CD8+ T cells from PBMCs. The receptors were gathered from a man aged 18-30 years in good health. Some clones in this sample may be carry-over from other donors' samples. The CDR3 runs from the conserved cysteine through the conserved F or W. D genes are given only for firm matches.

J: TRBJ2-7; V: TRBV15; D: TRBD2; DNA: TGTGCCACCAGCAGTGTACCTCGAAGCGGGGGAACCTACGAGCAGTACTTC; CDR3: CATSSVPRSGGTYEQYF
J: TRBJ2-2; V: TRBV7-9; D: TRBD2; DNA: TGTGCCAGCAGCCCCCCACTAGCGGGCACCGGGGAGCTGTTTTTT; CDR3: CASSPPLAGTGELFF
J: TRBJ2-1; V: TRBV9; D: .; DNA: TGTGCCAGCAGCACCAGGCGGGACGCCCGGGACTGGGGGAACAATGAGCAGTTCTTC; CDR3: CASSTRRDARDWGNNEQFF
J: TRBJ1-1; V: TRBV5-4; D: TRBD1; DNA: TGTGCCAGCAGCGGTCCGACAGGGAAGACTGAAGCTTTCTTT; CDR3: CASSGPTGKTEAFF
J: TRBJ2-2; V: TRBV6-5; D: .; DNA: TGTGCCAGCAGCCCCCAAAGGGGCACCGGGGAGCTGTTTTTT; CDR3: CASSPQRGTGELFF
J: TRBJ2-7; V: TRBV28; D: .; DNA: TGTGCCAGCAGCCCCTATCAGGATTCCTACGAGCAGTACTTC; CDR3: CASSPYQDSYEQYF
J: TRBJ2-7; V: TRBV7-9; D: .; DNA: TGTGCCAGCAAAAAAGGGCCTACCTACGAGCAGTACTTC; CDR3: CASKKGPTYEQYF
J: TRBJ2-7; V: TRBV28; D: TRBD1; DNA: TGTGCCAGCAGTACAACAGGGGGTGTTGGCTCCTACGAGCAGTACTTC; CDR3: CASSTTGGVGSYEQYF
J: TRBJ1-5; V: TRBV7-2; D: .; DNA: TGTGCCAGCAGCTGGGCGGGGGGAAGGAATCAGCCCCAGCATTTT; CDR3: CASSWAGGRNQPQHF
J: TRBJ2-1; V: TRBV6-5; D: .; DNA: TGTGCCAGCAGTTCCCTCTTAGAACCCAATGAGCAGTTCTTC; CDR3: CASSSLLEPNEQFF
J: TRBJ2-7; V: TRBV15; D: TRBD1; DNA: TGTGCCACCAGCAGAGTCGACAGGGTCTACGAGCAGTACTTC; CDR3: CATSRVDRVYEQYF
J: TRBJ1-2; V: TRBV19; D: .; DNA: TGTGCCAGTAGTAATCGCCGGGACCCGCGTAGCGGCTACACCTTC; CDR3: CASSNRRDPRSGYTF
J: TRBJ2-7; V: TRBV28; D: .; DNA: TGTGCCAGCAGTTTATTAGGTGGGCCCAGCTCCTACGAGCAGTACTTC; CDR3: CASSLLGGPSSYEQYF
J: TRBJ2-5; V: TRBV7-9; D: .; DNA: TGTGCCAGCAGCTTAGGTGGTTCAGGGCAAACGGAGACCCAGTACTTC; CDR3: CASSLGGSGQTETQYF
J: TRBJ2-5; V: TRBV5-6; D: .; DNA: TGTGCCAGCAGCCCCGTTGCCAAAGAGACCCAGTACTTC; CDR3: CASSPVAKETQYF
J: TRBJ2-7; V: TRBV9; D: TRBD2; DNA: TGTGCCAGCAGCGTAGCTCCAACTAGCGGGAGTATCGAGCAGTACTTC; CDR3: CASSVAPTSGSIEQYF